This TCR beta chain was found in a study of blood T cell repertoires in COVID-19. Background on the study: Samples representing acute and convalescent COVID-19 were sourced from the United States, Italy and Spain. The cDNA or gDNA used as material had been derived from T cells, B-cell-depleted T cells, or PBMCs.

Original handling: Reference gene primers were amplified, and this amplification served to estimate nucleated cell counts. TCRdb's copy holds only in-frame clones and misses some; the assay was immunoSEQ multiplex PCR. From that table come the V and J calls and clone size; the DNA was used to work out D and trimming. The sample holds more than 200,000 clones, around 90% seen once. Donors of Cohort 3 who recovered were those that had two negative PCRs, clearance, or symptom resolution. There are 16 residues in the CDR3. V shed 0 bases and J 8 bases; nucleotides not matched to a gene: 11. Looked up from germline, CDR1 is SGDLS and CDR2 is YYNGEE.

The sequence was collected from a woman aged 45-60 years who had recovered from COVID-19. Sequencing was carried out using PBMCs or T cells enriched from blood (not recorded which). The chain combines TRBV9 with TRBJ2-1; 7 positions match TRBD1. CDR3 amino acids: CASSVASAGGPDEQFF. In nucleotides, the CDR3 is TGTGCCAGCAGCGTAGCTTCGGCAGGGGGTCCGGATGAGCAGTTCTTC.